These 3 T cell receptor beta chains originate from one sample sequenced in a study of CD8+ T cells in alopecia areata. Regarding treatment: oral pan-JAK inhibitor, 5-10 mg twice daily. RNA, once extracted, was reverse transcribed into cDNA for use as the sequencing template. The protocol was immunoSEQ multiplex PCR, while the TCRdb copy is restricted to in-frame clones and leaves out a portion. The sample yields over 200,000 clones, over 60% seen once. The sequencing here drew on CD4+ T cells sorted from blood, taken at week 4, from a patient treated with tofacitinib. The receptors stem from a human donor with alopecia areata.

This chain joins TRBV6-6 and TRBJ2-3; a possible D gene is TRBD2 (6 bases). There are 13 residues in the CDR3. The V end was cut by 11 bases, the J end by 0 bases, with 12 bases between. The germline V gene has CDR1 MNHNY and CDR2 SVGAGI (reference sequence). CDR3 bases: TGTGCCGCAAGGAGGGGTAGCACAGATACGCAGTATTTT. It translates to CAARRGSTDTQYF.

The chain has TRBV29-1 and TRBJ1-2; 7 bases fit TRBD1. Per the germline V gene, CDR1 is SQVTM and CDR2 is ANQGSEA. The V gene end was trimmed by 2 bases and the J gene end by 0 bases; junction bases not matched to a gene: 9. The CDR3 is 16 amino acids. CDR3 bases: TGCAGCGTTGAACTACCGGGACAGAGAGCTAACTATGGCTACACCTTC. This translates into CSVELPGQRANYGYTF.

The rearrangement joins TRBV10-3 to TRBJ2-7, with D maybe TRBD2 (5 bases). This CDR3 region has 14 residues. In germline, CDR1 is ENHRY, CDR2 SYGVKD. V was cut by 1 base and J by 3 bases, with 10 bases left in between. The chain's CDR3 is CAISEFVAFYEQYF. The CDR3 DNA sequence: TGTGCCATCAGTGAGTTCGTAGCGTTCTACGAGCAGTACTTC.